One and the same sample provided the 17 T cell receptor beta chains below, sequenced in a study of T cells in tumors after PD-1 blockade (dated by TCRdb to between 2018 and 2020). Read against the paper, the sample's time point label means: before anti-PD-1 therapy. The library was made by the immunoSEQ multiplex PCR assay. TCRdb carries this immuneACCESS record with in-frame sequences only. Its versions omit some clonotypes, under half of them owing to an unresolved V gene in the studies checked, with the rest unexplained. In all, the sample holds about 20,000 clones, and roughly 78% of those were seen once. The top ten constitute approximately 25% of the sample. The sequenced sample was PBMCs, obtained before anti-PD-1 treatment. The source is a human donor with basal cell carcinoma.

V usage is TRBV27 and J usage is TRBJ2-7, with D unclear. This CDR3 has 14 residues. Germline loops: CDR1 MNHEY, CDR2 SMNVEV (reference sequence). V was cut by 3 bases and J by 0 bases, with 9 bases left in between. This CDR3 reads CASSFRAASYEQYF. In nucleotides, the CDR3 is TGTGCCAGCAGTTTCCGGGCGGCCTCCTACGAGCAGTACTTC.

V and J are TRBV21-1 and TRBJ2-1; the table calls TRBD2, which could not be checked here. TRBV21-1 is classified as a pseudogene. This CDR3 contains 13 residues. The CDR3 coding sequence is TGTGCCAGCAAGAGGAGCTCCTACAATGAGCAGTTCTTC. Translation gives CASKRSSYNEQFF.

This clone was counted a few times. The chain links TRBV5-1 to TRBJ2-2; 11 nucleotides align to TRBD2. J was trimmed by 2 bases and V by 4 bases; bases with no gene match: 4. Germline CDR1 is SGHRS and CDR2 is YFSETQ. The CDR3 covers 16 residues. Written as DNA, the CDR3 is TGCGCCAGCAGCATAGGGACTAGCGGCAACACCGGGGAGCTGTTTTTT. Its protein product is CASSIGTSGNTGELFF.

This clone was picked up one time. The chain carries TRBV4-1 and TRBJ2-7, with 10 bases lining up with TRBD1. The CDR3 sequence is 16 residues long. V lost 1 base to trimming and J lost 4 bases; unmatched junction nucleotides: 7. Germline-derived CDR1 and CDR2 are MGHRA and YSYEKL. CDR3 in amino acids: CASSQGSSGQGYEQYF. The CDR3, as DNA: TGCGCCAGCAGCCAAGGGTCCTCGGGACAGGGGTACGAGCAGTACTTC.

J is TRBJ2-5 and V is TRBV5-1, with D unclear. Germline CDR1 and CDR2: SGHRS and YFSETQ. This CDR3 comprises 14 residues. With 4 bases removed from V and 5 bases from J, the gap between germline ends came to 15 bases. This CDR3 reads CASSPRGERETQYF. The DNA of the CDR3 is TGCGCCAGCAGCCCCCGTGGAGAGAGGGAGACCCAGTACTTC. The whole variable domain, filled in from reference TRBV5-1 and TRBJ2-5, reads KAGVTQTPRYLIKTRGQQVTLSCSPISGHRSVSWYQQTPGQGLQFLFEYFSETQRNKGNFPGRFSGRQFSNSRSEMNVSTLELGDSALYLCASSPRGERETQYFGPGTRLLVL.

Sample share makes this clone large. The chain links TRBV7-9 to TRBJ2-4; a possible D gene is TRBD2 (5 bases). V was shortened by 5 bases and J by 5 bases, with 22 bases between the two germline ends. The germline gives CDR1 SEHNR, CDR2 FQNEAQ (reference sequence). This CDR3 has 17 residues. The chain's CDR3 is CASSPKEVVGMENIQYF. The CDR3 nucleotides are TGTGCCAGCAGCCCCAAGGAGGTTGTGGGTATGGAAAACATTCAGTACTTC.

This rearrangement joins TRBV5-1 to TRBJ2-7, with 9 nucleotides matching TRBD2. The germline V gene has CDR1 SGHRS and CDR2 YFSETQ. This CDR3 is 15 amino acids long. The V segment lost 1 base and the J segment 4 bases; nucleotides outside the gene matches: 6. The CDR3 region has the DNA TGCGCCAGCAGCTTGTTGGGTAGCGGGAGTTACGAGCAGTACTTC. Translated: CASSLLGSGSYEQYF.

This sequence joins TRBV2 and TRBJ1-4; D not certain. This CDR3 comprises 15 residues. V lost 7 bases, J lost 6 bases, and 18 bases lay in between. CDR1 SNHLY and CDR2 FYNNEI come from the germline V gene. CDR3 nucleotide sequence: TGTGCCAGCACCACAAGCGGGTTTGGGGATGAAAAACTGTTTTTT. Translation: CASTTSGFGDEKLFF.

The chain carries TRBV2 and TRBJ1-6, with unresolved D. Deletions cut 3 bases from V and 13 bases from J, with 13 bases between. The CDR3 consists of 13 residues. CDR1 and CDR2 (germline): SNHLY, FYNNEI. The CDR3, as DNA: TGTGCCAGCAGTGAGTCAAGGAGTCTCCCCCTCCACTTT. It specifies CASSESRSLPLHF.

CDR3 in DNA: TGTGCCAGCAGCCTGGGGGGCGCCAAAAACATTCAGTACTTC. As protein: CASSLGGAKNIQYF. The J gene is TRBJ2-4, the V gene TRBV7-2; D assignment may be TRBD1 or TRBD2 (6 bases each). The CDR3 runs 14 residues. Trimming removed 5 bases at V and 1 base at J, with 9 bases between. CDR1 is SGHTA, CDR2 FQGNSA, per germline.

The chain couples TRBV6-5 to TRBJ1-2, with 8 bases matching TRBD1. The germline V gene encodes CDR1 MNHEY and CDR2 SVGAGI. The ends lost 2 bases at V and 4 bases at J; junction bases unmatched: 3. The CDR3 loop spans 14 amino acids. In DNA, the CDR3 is TGTGCCAGCAGTTACGTTACAGGGGGCTATGGCTACACCTTC. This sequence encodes CASSYVTGGYGYTF.

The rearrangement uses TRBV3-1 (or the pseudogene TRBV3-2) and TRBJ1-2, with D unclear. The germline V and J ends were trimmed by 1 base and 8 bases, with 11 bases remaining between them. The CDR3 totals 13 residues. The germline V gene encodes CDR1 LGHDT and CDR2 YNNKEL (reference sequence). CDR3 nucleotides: TGTGCCAGCAGCCAAGTGCAGGCGTGGGGCTACACCTTC. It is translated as CASSQVQAWGYTF.

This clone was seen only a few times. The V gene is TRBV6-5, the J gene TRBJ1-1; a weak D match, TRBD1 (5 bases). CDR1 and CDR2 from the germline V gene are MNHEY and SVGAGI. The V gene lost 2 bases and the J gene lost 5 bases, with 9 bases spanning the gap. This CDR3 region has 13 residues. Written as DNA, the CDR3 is TGTGCCAGCAGTTACGCAGGGTGGACTGAAGCTTTCTTT. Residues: CASSYAGWTEAFF.

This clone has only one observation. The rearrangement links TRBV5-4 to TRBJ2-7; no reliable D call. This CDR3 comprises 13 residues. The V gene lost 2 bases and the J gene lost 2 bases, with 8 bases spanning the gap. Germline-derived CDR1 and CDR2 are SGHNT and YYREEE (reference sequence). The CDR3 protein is CASSFGGTYEQYF. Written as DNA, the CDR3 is TGTGCCAGCAGCTTCGGCGGTACCTACGAGCAGTACTTC.

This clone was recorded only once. The CDR3 DNA follows: TGTGCCAGCTCACCGCAAGGGCAGGGAACGCAGTATTTT. Residues: CASSPQGQGTQYF. The chain links TRBV18 to TRBJ2-3, with D tentatively TRBD1 (5 bases). Germline values: CDR1 KGHSH, CDR2 LQKENI. This CDR3 spans 13 amino acids. With 3 bases removed from V and 9 bases from J, the gap between germline ends came to 13 bases.

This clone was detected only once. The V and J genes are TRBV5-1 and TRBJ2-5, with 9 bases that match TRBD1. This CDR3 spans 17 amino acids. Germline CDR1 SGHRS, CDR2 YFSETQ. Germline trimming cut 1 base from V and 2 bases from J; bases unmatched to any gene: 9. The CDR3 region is CASSLLGTGSLQETQYF. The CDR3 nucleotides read TGCGCCAGCAGCTTGTTAGGGACAGGGTCACTACAAGAGACCCAGTACTTC.

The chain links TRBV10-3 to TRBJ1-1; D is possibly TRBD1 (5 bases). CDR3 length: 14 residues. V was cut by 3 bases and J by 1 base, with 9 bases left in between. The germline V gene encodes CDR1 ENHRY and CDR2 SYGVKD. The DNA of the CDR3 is TGTGCCATCAGTGATTGGGACGGGAACACTGAAGCTTTCTTT. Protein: CAISDWDGNTEAFF.